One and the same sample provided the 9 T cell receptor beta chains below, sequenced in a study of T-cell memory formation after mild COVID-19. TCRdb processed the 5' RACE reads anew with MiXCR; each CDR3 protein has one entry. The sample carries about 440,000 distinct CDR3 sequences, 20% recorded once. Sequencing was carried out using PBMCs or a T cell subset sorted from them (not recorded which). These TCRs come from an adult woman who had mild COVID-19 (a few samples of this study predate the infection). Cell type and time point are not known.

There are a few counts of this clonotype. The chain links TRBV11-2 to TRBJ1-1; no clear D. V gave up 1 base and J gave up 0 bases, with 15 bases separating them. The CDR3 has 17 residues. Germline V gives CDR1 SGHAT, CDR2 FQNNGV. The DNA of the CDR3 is TGTGCCAGCAGCTTAGTCACTGTCGGGATCATGAACACTGAAGCTTTCTTT. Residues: CASSLVTVGIMNTEAFF.

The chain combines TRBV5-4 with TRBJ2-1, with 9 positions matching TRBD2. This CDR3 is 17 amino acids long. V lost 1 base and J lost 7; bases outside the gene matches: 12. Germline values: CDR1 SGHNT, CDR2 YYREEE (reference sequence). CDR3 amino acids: CASSLYAGGPKRNEQFF. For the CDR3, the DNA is TGTGCCAGCAGCTTGTATGCGGGAGGGCCAAAGAGGAATGAGCAGTTCTTC.

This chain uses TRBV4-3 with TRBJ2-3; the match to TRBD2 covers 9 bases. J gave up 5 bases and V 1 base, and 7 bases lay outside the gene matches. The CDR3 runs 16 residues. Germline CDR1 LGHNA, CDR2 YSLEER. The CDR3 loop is CASSQGAGGPKDTQYF. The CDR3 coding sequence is TGCGCCAGCAGCCAAGGGGCGGGAGGGCCGAAAGATACGCAGTATTTT.

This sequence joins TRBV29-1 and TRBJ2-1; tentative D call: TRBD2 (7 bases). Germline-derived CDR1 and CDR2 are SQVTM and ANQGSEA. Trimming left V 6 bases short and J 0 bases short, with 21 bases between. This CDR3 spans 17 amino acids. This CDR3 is CSVGGGLVPSSYNEQFF. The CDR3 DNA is TGCAGCGTGGGAGGGGGGCTGGTTCCTAGCTCCTACAATGAGCAGTTCTTC.

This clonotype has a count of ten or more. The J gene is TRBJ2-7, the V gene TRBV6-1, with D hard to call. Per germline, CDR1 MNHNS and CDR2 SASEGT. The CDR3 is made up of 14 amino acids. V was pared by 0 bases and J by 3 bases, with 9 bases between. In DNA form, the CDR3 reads TGTGCCAGCAGTGAAGCAGGCAACTACTACGAGCAGTACTTC. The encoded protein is CASSEAGNYYEQYF.

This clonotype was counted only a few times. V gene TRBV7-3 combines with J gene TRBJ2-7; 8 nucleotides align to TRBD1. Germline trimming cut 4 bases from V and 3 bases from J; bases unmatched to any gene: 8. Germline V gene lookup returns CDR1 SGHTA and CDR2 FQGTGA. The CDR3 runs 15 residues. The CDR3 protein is CASSSGIGQGYEQYF. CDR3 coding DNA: TGTGCCAGCAGCTCGGGGATAGGACAGGGCTACGAGCAGTACTTC.

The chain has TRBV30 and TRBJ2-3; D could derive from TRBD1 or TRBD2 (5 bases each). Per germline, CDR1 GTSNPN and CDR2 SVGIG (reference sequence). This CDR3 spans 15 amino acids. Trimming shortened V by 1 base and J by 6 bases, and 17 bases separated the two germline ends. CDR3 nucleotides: TGTGCCTGGAGTGCGGGGACCGGGACCGCGGATACGCAGTATTTT. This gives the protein CAWSAGTGTADTQYF.

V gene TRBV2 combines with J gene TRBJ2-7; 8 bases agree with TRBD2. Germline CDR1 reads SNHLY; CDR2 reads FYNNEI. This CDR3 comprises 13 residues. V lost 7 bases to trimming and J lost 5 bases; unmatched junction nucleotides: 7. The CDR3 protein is CASKGLGAHEQYF. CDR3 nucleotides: TGTGCCAGCAAGGGACTAGGGGCTCACGAGCAGTACTTC. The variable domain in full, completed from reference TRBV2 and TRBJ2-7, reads EPEVTQTPSHQVTQMGQEVILRCVPISNHLYFYWYRQILGQKVEFLVSFYNNEISEKSEIFDDQFSVERPDGSNFTLKIRSTKLEDSAMYFCASKGLGAHEQYFGPGTRLTVT.

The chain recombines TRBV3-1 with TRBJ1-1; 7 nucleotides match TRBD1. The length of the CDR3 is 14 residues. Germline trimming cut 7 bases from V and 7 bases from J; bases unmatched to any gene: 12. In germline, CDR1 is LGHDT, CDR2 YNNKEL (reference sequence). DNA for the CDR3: TGTGCCAGCATCCAGCCGGGACAGACTATTGAAGCTTTCTTT. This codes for CASIQPGQTIEAFF.